Sequencing of this T cell receptor (beta chain) was carried out in a study of response to subunit inactivated influenza vaccine. Broader study findings: It was suggested by the authors that few new T cells are recruited by each seasonal influenza vaccination.

Each CDR3 protein gets one entry after TCRdb re-called the RT-PCR reads with MiXCR. This table has around 320,000 distinct CDR3 sequences, about 20% appearing once. The CDR3 contains 16 residues. Germline CDR1 SGHTA, CDR2 FQGNSA. After removal of 6 bases from V and 3 bases from J, the junction contained 9 bases not matched to a gene. Concerning this clonotype: The target antigen is unknown.

Specimen: PBMCs from blood, collected approximately 22 months after vaccination. The rearrangement uses TRBV7-2 and TRBJ2-5, with 11 bases that match TRBD2. The receptor's source is a man between 45 and 75 years old who received an inactivated influenza vaccine. CDR3 amino acids: CASSSAGTSGKETQYF. The CDR3 DNA is TGTGCCAGCAGTTCTGCCGGGACTAGCGGAAAAGAGACCCAGTACTTC.